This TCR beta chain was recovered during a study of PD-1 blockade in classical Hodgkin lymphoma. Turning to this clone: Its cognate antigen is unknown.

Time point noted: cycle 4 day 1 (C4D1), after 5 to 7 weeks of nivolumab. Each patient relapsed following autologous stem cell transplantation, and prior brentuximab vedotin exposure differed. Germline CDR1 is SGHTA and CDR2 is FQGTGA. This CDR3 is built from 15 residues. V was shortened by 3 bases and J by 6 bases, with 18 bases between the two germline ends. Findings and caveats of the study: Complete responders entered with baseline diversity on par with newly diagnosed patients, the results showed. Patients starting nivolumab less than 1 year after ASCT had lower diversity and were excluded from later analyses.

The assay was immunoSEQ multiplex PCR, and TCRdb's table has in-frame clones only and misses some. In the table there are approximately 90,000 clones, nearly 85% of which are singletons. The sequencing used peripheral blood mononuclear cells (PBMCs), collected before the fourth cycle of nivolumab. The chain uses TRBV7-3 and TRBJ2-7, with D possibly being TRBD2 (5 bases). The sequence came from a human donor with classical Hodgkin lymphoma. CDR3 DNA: TGTGCCAGCAGCTTGAGAGGGAATCCCCCTCTCGAGCAGTACTTC. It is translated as CASSLRGNPPLEQYF.